The T cell receptor beta chain under discussion was sequenced for a study of T-cell reconstitution after alpha-beta-depleted transplantation in children. This clonotype was seen many times. V lost 7 bases and J lost 4, with 2 bases in between. The CDR3 is made up of 9 amino acids. CDR1 is MDHEN, CDR2 SYDVKM, per germline. The TCRbeta library incorporated unique molecular identifiers. Each CDR3 protein gets one entry after TCRdb re-called the PCR reads with MiXCR. The sample includes about 260,000 distinct CDR3 sequences, roughly 8% of them seen just once. The chain employs TRBV28 and TRBJ2-7, with D hard to call. This sequence was found in a male patient under 18 who had a stem cell transplant for acute lymphoblastic leukemia, so the T cells may come from the graft donor. The sequences come from PBMCs, mostly from graft donor cells, collected 180 days after TCRalphabeta/CD19-depleted stem cell transplant. CDR3 amino acids: CASTYEQYF. In DNA form, the CDR3 reads TGTGCCAGCACTTACGAGCAGTACTTC.